This T cell receptor beta chain was obtained from a study of T cells in Graves' hyperthyroidism and ophthalmopathy. Study in general: Peripheral blood was acquired at first diagnosis, ahead of any therapy whatsoever.

Thyroid ultrasound, orbital computed tomography, clinical symptoms, and serum thyroxine and TRAb underpinned diagnoses. Fresh peripheral blood, around 10 ml of it, supplied the PBMCs. Study-wide results and limits: Blood also contained most expanded thyroid clonotypes above 0.001.

Germline V lookup: CDR1 MDHEN, CDR2 SYDVKM. V lost 6 bases, J lost 2 bases, and 10 bases stayed unmatched. This CDR3 comprises 15 residues. It was RNA transcripts that yielded the amplified TCR beta CDR3 regions. The TCR CDR3 first-round RT-PCR relied on the HTBI primer set. Each CDR3 protein is one row after TCRdb ran MiXCR on the multiplex PCR reads. This sample has about 720,000 distinct CDR3 sequences, with around 17% found just once. This clonotype was counted many times. Its antigen is still unknown. The chain has TRBV28 and TRBJ2-7, with TRBD2 matching 7 bases. This sequence was found in a man aged 18 to 35 with Graves' hyperthyroidism. Input material: blood. CDR3 protein: CASSRASGLTYEQYF. In nucleotides, the CDR3 is TGTGCCAGCAGCCGAGCTAGCGGTTTAACCTACGAGCAGTACTTC. The complete variable domain, with remaining parts taken from reference TRBV28 and TRBJ2-7, reads DVKVTQSSRYLVKRTGEKVFLECVQDMDHENMFWYRQDPGLGLRLIYFSYDVKMKEKGDIPEGYSVSREKKERFSLILESASTNQTSMYLCASSRASGLTYEQYFGPGTRLTVT.